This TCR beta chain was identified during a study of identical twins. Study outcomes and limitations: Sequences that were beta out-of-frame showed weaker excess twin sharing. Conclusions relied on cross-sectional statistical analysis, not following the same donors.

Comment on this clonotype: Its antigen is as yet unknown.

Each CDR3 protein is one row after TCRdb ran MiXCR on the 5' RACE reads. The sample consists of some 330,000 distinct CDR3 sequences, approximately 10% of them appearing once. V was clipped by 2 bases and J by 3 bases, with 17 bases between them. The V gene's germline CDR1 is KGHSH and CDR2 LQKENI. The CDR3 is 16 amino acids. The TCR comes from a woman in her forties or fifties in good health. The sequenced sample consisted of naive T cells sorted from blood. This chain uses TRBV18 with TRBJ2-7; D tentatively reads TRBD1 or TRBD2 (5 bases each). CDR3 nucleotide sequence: TGTGCCAGCTCACCAATAAGGTCAGGGAGTAACTACGAGCAGTACTTC. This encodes CASSPIRSGSNYEQYF.